The rows below give T cell receptor beta chains drawn from one sample of a study of T cell responses to AZD1222 COVID-19 vaccine. Profiling relied on immunoSEQ multiplex PCR, and the TCRdb table lists in-frame clones only, not all of them. The table includes around 120,000 clones, roughly 88% detected once. Sample: peripheral blood, taken 28 days after the second AZD1222 dose. The receptors come from an adult who received the AZD1222 COVID-19 vaccine. The CDR3 runs from the conserved cysteine through the conserved F or W. D genes are given only for firm matches. Size values are once, few and many counts, or a class for expanded clones, and some rows have none.

cdr3_length j_call d_call clone_size v_call cdr3_nt cdr3_aa
10 TRBJ1-2 NA NA TRBV20-1 TGCAGTGCTAGGGCGGACAGTTACACCTTC CSARADSYTF
17 TRBJ2-3 TRBD1 NA TRBV24-1 TGTGCCACCAGTGATTCACGGGACAGGGGAGGGACAGATACGCAGTATTTT CATSDSRDRGGTDTQYF
15 TRBJ1-4 NA NA TRBV7-9 TGTGCCAGCAGCTTAGAGGGAGGCCCTAATGAAAAACTGTTTTTT CASSLEGGPNEKLFF
14 TRBJ2-7 TRBD2 once TRBV5-1 TGCGCCAGCAGTCCAGCGGGGGCCGAGGCCGAGCAGTACTTC CASSPAGAEAEQYF
14 TRBJ2-7 NA NA TRBV18 TGTGCCAGCTCACCGAGAGAGGTCCCCTACGAGCAGTACTTC CASSPREVPYEQYF
14 TRBJ1-1 NA NA TRBV10-3 TGTGCCATCAGTGGTAGCGCGGGACCCACTGAAGCTTTCTTT CAISGSAGPTEAFF
14 TRBJ1-2 TRBD1 NA TRBV7-2 TGTGCCAGCAGCTACGGACAGGGTTTGGGTGGCTACACCTTC CASSYGQGLGGYTF
17 TRBJ2-1 TRBD2 NA TRBV7-9 TGTGCCAGCAGCCCTGCCAGCGGGGGGAAAAATTACAATGAGCAGTTCTTC CASSPASGGKNYNEQFF
14 TRBJ1-2 NA NA TRBV9 TGTGCCAGCAGCGTAGTTGGGGGAGGATATGGCTACACCTTC CASSVVGGGYGYTF
13 TRBJ1-2 TRBD1 NA TRBV10-3 TGTGCCAGCGGGGACAGGGTCCTCTATGGCTACACCTTC CASGDRVLYGYTF
13 TRBJ1-5 NA few TRBV3-1/TRBV3-2 TGTGCCAGCAGCGTAGGGGGAAGTCAGCCCCAGCATTTT CASSVGGSQPQHF
15 TRBJ2-5 NA NA TRBV3-1/TRBV3-2 TGTGCCAGCAGCCCAAGGGGCCGGTACCAAGAGACCCAGTACTTC CASSPRGRYQETQYF
17 TRBJ1-1 TRBD1 NA TRBV18 TGTGCCAGCTCACCCGACAGGGGTAGGAGGAAAGACACTGAAGCTTTCTTT CASSPDRGRRKDTEAFF
17 TRBJ1-6 NA NA TRBV5-6 TGTGCCAGCAGAGCTTCGGGGGACGGCTCCTATAATTCACCCCTCCACTTT CASRASGDGSYNSPLHF
19 TRBJ2-3 NA NA TRBV1 TGCACCAATACCCCTGGGGAGACTAGCGGGGGAGTTAGCACAGATACGCAGTATTTT CTNTPGETSGGVSTDTQYF
15 TRBJ2-7 NA NA TRBV9 TGTGCCAGCAGCGTAGGATTGGGGCCACTCTACGAGCAGTACTTC CASSVGLGPLYEQYF
17 TRBJ2-3 TRBD2 NA TRBV5-6 TGTGCCAGCAGCTCGAGCGGGGGGGCCTGGTTAGCGGATACGCAGTATTTT CASSSSGGAWLADTQYF
15 TRBJ2-7 TRBD1 NA TRBV7-6 TGTGCCAGCAGCTTAAGGGACAGCGCATCCTACGAGCAGTACTTC CASSLRDSASYEQYF
17 TRBJ1-1 NA NA TRBV5-6 TGTGCCAGCAGCTTGGGACCGGCTCTGCCAGTGAACACTGAAGCTTTCTTT CASSLGPALPVNTEAFF
16 TRBJ1-2 NA NA TRBV7-8 TGTGCCAGCAGCCCAGGACGGGTCGATAAGTCCTATGGCTACACCTTC CASSPGRVDKSYGYTF
14 TRBJ2-3 NA NA TRBV4-1 TGCGCCAGCAGCCAATTGGGACTTACAGATACGCAGTATTTT CASSQLGLTDTQYF
13 TRBJ1-1 NA NA TRBV21-1 TGTGCCAGCAGCAAAGCCCGGGGCACTGAAGCTTTCTTT CASSKARGTEAFF
14 TRBJ1-5 NA few TRBV2 TGTGCCACCCATCCCCAGACCGGCAATCAGCCCCAGCATTTT CATHPQTGNQPQHF
14 TRBJ1-1 NA NA TRBV28 TGTGCCAGCAGTACCCAGACAGGGAACACTGAAGCTTTCTTT CASSTQTGNTEAFF
13 TRBJ1-4 NA NA TRBV18 TGTGCCAGCTCACGCGGAAATAATGAAAAACTGTTTTTT CASSRGNNEKLFF
11 TRBJ1-1 NA NA TRBV6-2/TRBV6-3 TGTGCCAGCAGCCGAGACAGGGAAGCTTTCTTT CASSRDREAFF
14 TRBJ1-6 NA NA TRBV14 TGTGCCAGCAGCCCGACCCCCCTAGGGTCACCCCTCCACTTT CASSPTPLGSPLHF
14 TRBJ2-7 NA NA TRBV6-5 TGTGCCAGCAGCCCAGATTTTAGCTCCTACGAGCAGTACTTC CASSPDFSSYEQYF
13 TRBJ2-2 NA NA TRBV14 TGTGCCAGCAGCTCCCAGAGCACCGGGGAGCTGTTTTTT CASSSQSTGELFF
16 TRBJ1-2 NA once TRBV7-2 TGTGCCAGCAGTTCACAACTCCATGACCGACGCTATGGCTACACCTTC CASSSQLHDRRYGYTF
16 TRBJ2-1 TRBD2 NA TRBV7-2 TGTGCCAGCAGCACCCATAGCGGGGGGCTGTACAATGAGCAGTTCTTC CASSTHSGGLYNEQFF
18 TRBJ1-5 NA NA TRBV3-1/TRBV3-2 TGTGCCAGCAGCCAAGATCCGGCCGGGGTGGGGGCTAGTCAGCCCCAGCATTTT CASSQDPAGVGASQPQHF
17 TRBJ1-2 NA NA TRBV7-8 TGTGCCAGCAGCCCCCTGATGGGGGGGCGGACAGATGGGGGCTACACCTTC CASSPLMGGRTDGGYTF
16 TRBJ2-3 NA NA TRBV5-4 TGTGCCAGCAGCTCGGCCGGACGGGGGGCCGGGGATACGCAGTATTTT CASSSAGRGAGDTQYF
17 TRBJ2-5 NA NA TRBV9 TGTGCCAGCAGCGTAGCGGGCGGGCTCAACGGGGTGGAGACCCAGTACTTC CASSVAGGLNGVETQYF
15 TRBJ1-1 NA few TRBV19 TGTGCCAGCACAAGCCCTGACTTAGTGGACACTGAAGCTTTCTTT CASTSPDLVDTEAFF
15 TRBJ1-2 NA NA TRBV30 TGTGCCTGGGATAATCCGGGGGCCCTTGGGCGTGGCTACACCTTC CAWDNPGALGRGYTF
13 TRBJ2-2 TRBD1 NA TRBV30 TGTGCCTGGAGGGGACAGCGCACCGGGGAGCTGTTTTTT CAWRGQRTGELFF
16 TRBJ1-2 TRBD1 once TRBV9 TGTGCCAGCAGCGTAGAGGTAGAGGGGACAGCGGGTGGCTACACCTTC CASSVEVEGTAGGYTF
15 TRBJ2-5 TRBD1 NA TRBV6-5 TGTGCCAGCAGTTACGACAGGGGTCCTGGGGAGACCCAGTACTTC CASSYDRGPGETQYF
13 TRBJ2-3 NA once TRBV3-1/TRBV3-2 TGTGCCAGCAGCCAAGGGGGTGCGGGCACGCAGTATTTT CASSQGGAGTQYF
16 TRBJ2-1 TRBD2 once TRBV9 TGTGCCAGCAGCGTAGTCGGGGGGGCCCCCTACAATGAGCAGTTCTTC CASSVVGGAPYNEQFF
15 TRBJ1-2 NA NA TRBV3-1/TRBV3-2 TGTGCCAGCAGCCAAGAGGCTTTAATTGGATATGGCTACACCTTC CASSQEALIGYGYTF